This T cell receptor (delta chain) was retrieved from a study of human gamma delta and Vdelta1 T cells. General study points: Delta One T cells were reportedly polyclonal and broadly cytotoxic against acute myeloid leukemia.

The CDR3 consists of 14 residues. Germline CDR1 and CDR2: TSWWSYY and QGS. V lost 3 bases, J lost 3 bases, and 11 bases lay in between. In regard to this clone: The antigen is not known.

TCRdb re-called the PCR reads with CATT. The table lists some 14,000 delta-chain clones, about half of them singletons. Sequences were obtained from Vdelta1 gamma-delta T cells from blood grown in culture (DOT cells). J is TRDJ1 and V is TRDV1; D gene ambiguous. This sequence originates from a human donor in good health. CDR3 bases: TGTGCTCTTGGGGAGGAGGTATACCCCGATAAACTCATCTTT. Residues: CALGEEVYPDKLIF.